The clone carrying this T cell receptor (beta chain) is called medium-sized based on its frequency. Its antigen is not known. The data belong to a study of T cell clusters in autoimmune cytopenias. Study conclusions and caveats: TRB repertoire shifts in secondary cytopenia and chronic lymphocytic leukemia mostly reflected lymphoma, not autoimmunity.

Multiplex touch-down PCR amplified TRB using TRB-A and TRB-B pools in one tube. One entry per CDR3 protein, without DNA, is what TCRdb gives after re-calling the multiplex PCR reads. The sample includes about 3,200 distinct CDR3 sequences. The CDR3 spans 15 residues. Germline values: CDR1 SGHTA, CDR2 FQGNSA. Tens of thousands of genome equivalents of blood DNA were amplified for TRB. Sequencing was performed on peripheral blood. J is TRBJ2-5 and V is TRBV7-2; TCRdb reports TRBD1, a call that lacks DNA to check it against. The receptor was isolated from a human donor with an autoimmune cytopenia or autoimmune hepatitis (not recorded which). The CDR3 region is CASSPTGGRSETQYF. The entire variable domain, with the rest obtained from reference TRBV7-2 and TRBJ2-5, is as follows: GAGVSQSPSNKVTEKGKDVELRCDPISGHTALYWYRQSLGQGLEFLIYFQGNSAPDKSGLPSDRFSAERTGGSVSTLTIQRTQQEDSAVYLCASSPTGGRSETQYFGPGTRLLVL.